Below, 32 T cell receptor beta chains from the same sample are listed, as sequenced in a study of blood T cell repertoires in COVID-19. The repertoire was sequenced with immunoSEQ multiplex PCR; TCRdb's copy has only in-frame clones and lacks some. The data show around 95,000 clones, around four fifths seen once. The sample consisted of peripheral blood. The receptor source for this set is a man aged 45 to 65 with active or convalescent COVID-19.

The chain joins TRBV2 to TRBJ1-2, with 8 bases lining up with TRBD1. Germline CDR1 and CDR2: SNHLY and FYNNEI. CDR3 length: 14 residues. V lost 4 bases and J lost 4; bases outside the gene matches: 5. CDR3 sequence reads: CASSGQGAGYGYTF. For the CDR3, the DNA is TGTGCCAGCAGTGGGCAGGGGGCTGGCTATGGCTACACCTTC. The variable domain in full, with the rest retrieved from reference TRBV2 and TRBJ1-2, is EPEVTQTPSHQVTQMGQEVILRCVPISNHLYFYWYRQILGQKVEFLVSFYNNEISEKSEIFDDQFSVERPDGSNFTLKIRSTKLEDSAMYFCASSGQGAGYGYTFGSGTRLTVV.

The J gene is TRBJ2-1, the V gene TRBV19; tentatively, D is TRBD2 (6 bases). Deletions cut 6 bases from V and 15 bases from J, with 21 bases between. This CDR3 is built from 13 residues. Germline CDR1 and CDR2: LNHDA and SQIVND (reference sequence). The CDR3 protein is CASRWGVDSEWFF. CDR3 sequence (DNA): TGTGCCAGTAGGTGGGGGGTGGACTCTGAGTGGTTCTTC.

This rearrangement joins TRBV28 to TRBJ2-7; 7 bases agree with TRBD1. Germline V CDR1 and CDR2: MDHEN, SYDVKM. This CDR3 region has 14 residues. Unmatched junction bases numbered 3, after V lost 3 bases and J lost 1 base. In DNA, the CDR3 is TGTGCCAGCAGTTTCCCGGGACAGTCCTACGAGCAGTACTTC. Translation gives CASSFPGQSYEQYF. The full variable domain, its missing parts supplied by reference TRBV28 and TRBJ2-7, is DVKVTQSSRYLVKRTGEKVFLECVQDMDHENMFWYRQDPGLGLRLIYFSYDVKMKEKGDIPEGYSVSREKKERFSLILESASTNQTSMYLCASSFPGQSYEQYFGPGTRLTVT.

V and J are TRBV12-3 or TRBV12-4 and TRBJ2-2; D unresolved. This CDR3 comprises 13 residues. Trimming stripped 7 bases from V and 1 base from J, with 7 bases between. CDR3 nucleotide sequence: TGTGCCAGCATTCCTATGAACACCGGGGAGCTGTTTTTT. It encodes CASIPMNTGELFF.

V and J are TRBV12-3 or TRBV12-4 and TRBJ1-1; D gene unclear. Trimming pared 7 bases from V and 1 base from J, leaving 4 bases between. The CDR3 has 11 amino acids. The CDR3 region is CASTWNTEAFF. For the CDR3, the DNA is TGTGCCAGCACGTGGAACACTGAAGCTTTCTTT.

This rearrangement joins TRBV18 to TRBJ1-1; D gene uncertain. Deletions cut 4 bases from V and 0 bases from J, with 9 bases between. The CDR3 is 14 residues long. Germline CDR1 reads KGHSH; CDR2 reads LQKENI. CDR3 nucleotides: TGTGCCAGCTCACTCGACAAACTGAACACTGAAGCTTTCTTT. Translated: CASSLDKLNTEAFF.

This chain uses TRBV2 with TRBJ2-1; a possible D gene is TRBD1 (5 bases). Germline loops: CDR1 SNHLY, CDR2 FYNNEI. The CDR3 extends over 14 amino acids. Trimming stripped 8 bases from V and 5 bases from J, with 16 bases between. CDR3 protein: CASRKGLLHNEQFF. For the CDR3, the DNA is TGTGCCAGCCGAAAGGGGCTACTCCACAATGAGCAGTTCTTC.

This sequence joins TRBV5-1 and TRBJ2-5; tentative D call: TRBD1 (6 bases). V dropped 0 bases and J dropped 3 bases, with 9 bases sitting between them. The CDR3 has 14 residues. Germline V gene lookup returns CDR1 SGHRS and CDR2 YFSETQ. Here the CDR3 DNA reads TGCGCCAGCAGCTTGGGACAGGTTGAAGAGACCCAGTACTTC. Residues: CASSLGQVEETQYF.

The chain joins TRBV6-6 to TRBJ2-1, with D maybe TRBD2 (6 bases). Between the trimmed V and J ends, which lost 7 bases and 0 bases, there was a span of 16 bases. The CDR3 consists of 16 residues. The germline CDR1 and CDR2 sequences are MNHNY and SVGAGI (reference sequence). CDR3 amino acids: CASTPPLATSYNEQFF. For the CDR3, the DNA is TGTGCCAGCACCCCTCCTCTAGCGACCTCCTACAATGAGCAGTTCTTC.

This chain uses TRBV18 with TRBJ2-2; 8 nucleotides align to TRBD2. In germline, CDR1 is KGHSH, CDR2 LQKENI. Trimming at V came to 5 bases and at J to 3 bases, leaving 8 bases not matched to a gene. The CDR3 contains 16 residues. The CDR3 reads CASSALAGKYTGELFF. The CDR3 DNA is TGTGCCAGCTCAGCGCTAGCGGGCAAATACACCGGGGAGCTGTTTTTT.

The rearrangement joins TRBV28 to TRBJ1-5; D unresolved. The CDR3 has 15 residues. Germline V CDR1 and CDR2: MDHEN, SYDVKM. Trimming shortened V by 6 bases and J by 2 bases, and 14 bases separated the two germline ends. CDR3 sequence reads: CASSTSSAGNQPQHF. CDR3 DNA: TGTGCCAGCAGCACCTCCTCTGCGGGCAATCAGCCCCAGCATTTT.

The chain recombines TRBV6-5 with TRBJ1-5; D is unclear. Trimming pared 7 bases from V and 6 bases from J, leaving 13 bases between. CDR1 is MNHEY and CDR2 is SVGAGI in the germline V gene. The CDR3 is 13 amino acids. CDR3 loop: CASTPSFGQPQHF. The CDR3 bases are TGTGCCAGCACCCCGTCATTCGGTCAGCCCCAGCATTTT.

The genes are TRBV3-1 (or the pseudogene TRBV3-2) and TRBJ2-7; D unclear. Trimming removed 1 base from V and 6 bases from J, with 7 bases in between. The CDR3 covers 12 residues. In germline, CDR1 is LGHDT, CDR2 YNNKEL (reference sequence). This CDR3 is CASSQVPGEQYF. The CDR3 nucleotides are TGTGCCAGCAGCCAAGTTCCCGGCGAGCAGTACTTC.

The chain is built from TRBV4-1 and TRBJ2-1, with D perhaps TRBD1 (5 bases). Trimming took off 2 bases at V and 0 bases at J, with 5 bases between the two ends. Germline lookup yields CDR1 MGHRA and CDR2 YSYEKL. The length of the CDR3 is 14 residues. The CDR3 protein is CASSQQGSYNEQFF. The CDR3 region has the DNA TGCGCCAGCAGCCAACAGGGCTCCTACAATGAGCAGTTCTTC.

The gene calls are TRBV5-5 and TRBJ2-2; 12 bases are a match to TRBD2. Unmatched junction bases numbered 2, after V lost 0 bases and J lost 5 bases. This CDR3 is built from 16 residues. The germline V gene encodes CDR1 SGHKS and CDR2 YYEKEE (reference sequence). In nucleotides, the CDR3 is TGTGCCAGCAGCTTGGTACTAGCGGGGGGAACCGGGGAGCTGTTTTTT. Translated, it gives CASSLVLAGGTGELFF.

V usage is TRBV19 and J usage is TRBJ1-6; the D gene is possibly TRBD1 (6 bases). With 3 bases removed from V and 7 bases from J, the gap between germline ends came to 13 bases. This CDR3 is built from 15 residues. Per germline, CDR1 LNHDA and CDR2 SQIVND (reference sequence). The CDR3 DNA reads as TGTGCCAGTAGTATGGTTAACAGGGACAATTCACCCCTCCACTTT. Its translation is CASSMVNRDNSPLHF. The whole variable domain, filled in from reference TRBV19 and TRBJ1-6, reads DGGITQSPKYLFRKEGQNVTLSCEQNLNHDAMYWYRQDPGQGLRLIYYSQIVNDFQKGDIAEGYSVSREKKESFPLTVTSAQKNPTAFYLCASSMVNRDNSPLHFGNGTRLTVT.

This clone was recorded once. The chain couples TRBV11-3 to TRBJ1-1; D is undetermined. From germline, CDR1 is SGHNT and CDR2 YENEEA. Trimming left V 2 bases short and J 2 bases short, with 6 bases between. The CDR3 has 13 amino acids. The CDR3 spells CASSLYSNTEAFF. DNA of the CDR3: TGTGCCAGCAGCTTATACTCTAACACTGAAGCTTTCTTT.

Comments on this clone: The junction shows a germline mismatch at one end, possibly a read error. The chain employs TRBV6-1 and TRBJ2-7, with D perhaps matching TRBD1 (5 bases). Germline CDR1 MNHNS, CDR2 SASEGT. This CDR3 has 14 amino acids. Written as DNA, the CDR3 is TGTGCCAGCAGGGAAGTGACAGCCTCCTACGAGCAGTACTTC. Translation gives CASREVTASYEQYF.

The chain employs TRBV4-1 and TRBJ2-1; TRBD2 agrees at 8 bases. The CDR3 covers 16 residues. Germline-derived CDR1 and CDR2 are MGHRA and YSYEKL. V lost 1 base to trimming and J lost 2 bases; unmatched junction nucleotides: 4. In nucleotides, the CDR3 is TGCGCCAGCAGCCAAGTAAGCGGGAGACCCTACAATGAGCAGTTCTTC. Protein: CASSQVSGRPYNEQFF.

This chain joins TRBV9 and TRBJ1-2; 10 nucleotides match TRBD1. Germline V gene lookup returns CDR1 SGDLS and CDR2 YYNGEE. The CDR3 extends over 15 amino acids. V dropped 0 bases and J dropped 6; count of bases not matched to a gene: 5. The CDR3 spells CASSVGGTGADGYTF. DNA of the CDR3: TGTGCCAGCAGCGTAGGGGGGACAGGGGCAGATGGCTACACCTTC.

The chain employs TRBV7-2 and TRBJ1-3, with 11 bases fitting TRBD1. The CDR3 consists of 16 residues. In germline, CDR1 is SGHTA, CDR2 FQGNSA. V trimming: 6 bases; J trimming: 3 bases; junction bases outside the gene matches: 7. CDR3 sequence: CASRAVGTGGGNTIYF. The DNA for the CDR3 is TGTGCCAGCAGGGCAGTGGGGACAGGGGGTGGAAACACCATATATTTT.

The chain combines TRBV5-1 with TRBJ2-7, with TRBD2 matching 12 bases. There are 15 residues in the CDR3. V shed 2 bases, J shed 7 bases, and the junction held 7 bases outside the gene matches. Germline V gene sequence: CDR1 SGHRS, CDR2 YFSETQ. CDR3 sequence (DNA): TGCGCCAGCAGCTTCGGACTAGCGGGATTCGGGGAGCAGTACTTC. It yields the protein CASSFGLAGFGEQYF.

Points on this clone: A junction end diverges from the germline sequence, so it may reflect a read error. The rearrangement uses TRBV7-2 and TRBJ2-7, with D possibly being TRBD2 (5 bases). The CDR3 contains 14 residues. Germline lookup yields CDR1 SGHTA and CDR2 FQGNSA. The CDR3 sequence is CASSLGGSSFEQYF. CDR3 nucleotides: TGTGCCAGCAGCTTAGGTGGGAGTTCCTTCGAGCAGTACTTC.

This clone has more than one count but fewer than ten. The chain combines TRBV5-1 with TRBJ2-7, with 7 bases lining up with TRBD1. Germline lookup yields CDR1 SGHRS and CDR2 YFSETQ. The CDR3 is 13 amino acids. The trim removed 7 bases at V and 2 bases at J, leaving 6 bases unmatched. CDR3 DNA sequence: TGCGCCAGCCGCCCCGGGACAGCCTACGAGCAGTACTTC. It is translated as CASRPGTAYEQYF.

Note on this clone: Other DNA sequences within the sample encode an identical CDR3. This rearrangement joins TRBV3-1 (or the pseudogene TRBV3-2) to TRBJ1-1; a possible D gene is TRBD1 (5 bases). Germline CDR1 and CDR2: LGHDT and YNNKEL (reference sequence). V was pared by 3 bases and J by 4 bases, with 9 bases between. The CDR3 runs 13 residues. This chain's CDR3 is CASSHGGTTEAFF. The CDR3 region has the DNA TGTGCCAGCAGCCATGGGGGGACCACTGAAGCTTTCTTT.

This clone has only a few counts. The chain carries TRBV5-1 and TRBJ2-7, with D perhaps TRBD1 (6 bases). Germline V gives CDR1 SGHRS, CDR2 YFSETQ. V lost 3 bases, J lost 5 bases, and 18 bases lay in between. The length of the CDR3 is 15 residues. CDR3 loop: CASSSSGTGIDEQYF. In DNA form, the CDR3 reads TGCGCCAGCAGCTCTTCGGGAACAGGGATTGACGAGCAGTACTTC. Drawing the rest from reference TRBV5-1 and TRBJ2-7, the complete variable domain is KAGVTQTPRYLIKTRGQQVTLSCSPISGHRSVSWYQQTPGQGLQFLFEYFSETQRNKGNFPGRFSGRQFSNSRSEMNVSTLELGDSALYLCASSSSGTGIDEQYFGPGTRLTVT.

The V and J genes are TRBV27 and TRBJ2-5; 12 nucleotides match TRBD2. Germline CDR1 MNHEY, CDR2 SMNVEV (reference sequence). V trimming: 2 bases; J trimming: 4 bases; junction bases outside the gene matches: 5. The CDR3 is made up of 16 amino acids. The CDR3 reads CASSLQLAGGSETQYF. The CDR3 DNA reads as TGTGCCAGCAGTTTACAACTAGCGGGAGGATCAGAGACCCAGTACTTC.

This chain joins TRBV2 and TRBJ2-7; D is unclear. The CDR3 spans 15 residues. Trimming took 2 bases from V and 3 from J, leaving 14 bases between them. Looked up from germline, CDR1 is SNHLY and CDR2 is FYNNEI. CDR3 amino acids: CASSERRPRSYEQYF. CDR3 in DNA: TGTGCCAGCAGTGAAAGAAGGCCGCGGAGCTACGAGCAGTACTTC.

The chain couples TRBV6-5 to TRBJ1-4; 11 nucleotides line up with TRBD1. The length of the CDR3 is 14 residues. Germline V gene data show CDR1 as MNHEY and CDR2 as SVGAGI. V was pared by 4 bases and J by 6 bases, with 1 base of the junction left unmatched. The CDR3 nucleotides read TGTGCCAGCAGTTGGGACAGGGGGGATGAAAAACTGTTTTTT. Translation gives CASSWDRGDEKLFF.

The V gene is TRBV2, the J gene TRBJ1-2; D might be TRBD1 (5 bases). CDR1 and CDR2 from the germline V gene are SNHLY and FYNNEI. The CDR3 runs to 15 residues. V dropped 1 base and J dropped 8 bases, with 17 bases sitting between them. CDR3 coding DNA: TGTGCCAGCAGTGAAGTTATGTCGGGGGTAGACGGCTACACCTTC. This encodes CASSEVMSGVDGYTF.

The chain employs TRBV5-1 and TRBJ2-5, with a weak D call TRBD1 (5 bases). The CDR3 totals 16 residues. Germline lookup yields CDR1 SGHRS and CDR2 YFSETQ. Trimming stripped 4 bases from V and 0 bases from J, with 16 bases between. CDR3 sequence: CASSLLGRLYQETQYF. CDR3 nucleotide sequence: TGCGCCAGCAGCCTTTTGGGGCGGCTGTACCAAGAGACCCAGTACTTC.

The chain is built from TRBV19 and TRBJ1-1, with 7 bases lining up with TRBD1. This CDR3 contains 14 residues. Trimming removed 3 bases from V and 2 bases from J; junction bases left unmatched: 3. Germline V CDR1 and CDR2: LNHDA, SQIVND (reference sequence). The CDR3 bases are TGTGCCAGTAGTATTGGGGACAGAAACACTGAAGCTTTCTTT. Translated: CASSIGDRNTEAFF.